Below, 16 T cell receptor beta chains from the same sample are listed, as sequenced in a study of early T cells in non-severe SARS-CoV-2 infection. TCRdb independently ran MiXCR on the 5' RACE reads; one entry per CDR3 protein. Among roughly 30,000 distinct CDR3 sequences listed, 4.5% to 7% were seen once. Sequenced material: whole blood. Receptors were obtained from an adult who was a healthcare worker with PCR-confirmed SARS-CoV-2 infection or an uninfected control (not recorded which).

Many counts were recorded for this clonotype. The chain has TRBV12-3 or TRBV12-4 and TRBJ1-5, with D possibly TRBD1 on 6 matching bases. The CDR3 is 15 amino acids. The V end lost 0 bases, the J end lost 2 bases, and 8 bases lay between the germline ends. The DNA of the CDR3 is TGTGCCAGCAGTTTAGCCAACAGGGGCAATCAGCCCCAGCATTTT. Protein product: CASSLANRGNQPQHF.

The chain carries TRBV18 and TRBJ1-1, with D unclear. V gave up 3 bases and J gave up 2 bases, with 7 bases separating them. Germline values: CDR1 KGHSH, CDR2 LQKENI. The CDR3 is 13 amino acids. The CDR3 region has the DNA TGTGCCAGCTCACCGGATGGTAACACTGAAGCTTTCTTT. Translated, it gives CASSPDGNTEAFF.

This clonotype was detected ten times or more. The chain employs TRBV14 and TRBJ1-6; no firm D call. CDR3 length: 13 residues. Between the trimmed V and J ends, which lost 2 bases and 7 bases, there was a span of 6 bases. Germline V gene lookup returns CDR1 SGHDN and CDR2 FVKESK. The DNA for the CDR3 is TGTGCCAGCAGCCAAACGGGGAATTCACCCCTCCACTTT. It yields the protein CASSQTGNSPLHF.

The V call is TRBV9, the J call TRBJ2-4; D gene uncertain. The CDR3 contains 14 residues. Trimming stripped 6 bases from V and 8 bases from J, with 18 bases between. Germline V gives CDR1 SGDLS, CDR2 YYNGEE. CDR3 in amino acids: CASNNGLGFDIQYF. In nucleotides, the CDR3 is TGTGCCAGCAACAACGGGCTGGGTTTTGACATTCAGTACTTC. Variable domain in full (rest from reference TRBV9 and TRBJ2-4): DSGVTQTPKHLITATGQRVTLRCSPRSGDLSVYWYQQSLDQGLQFLIQYYNGEERAKGNILERFSAQQFPDLHSELNLSSLELGDSALYFCASNNGLGFDIQYFGAGTRLSVL.

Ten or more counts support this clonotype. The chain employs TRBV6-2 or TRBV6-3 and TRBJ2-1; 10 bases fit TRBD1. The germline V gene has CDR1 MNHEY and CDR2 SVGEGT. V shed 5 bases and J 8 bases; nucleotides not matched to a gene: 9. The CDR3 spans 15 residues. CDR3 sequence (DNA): TGTGCCAGCAGTACCCCGGGACAGGGGTCCGATGAGCAGTTCTTC. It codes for CASSTPGQGSDEQFF.

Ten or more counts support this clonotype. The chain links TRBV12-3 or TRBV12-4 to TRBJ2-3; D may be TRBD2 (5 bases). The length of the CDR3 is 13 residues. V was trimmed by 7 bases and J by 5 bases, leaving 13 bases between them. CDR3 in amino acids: CASKPGDEDTQYF. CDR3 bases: TGTGCCAGCAAACCCGGGGATGAAGATACGCAGTATTTT.

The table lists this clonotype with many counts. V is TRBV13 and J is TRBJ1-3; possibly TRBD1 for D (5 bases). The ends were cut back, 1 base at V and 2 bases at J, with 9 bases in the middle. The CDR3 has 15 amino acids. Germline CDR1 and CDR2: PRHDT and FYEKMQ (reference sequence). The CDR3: CASSLEGGAGNTIYF. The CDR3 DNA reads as TGTGCCAGCAGCTTAGAAGGAGGGGCTGGAAACACCATATATTTT. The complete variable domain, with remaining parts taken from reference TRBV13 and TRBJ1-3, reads AAGVIQSPRHLIKEKRETATLKCYPIPRHDTVYWYQQGPGQDPQFLISFYEKMQSDKGSIPDRFSAQQFSDYHSELNMSSLELGDSALYFCASSLEGGAGNTIYFGEGSWLTVV.

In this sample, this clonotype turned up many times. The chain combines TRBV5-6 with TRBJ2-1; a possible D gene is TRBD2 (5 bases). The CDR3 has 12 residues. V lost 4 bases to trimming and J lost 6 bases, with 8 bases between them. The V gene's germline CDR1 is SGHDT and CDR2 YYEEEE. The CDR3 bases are TGTGCCAGCAGCACTCTAGCCAATGAGCAGTTCTTC. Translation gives CASSTLANEQFF.

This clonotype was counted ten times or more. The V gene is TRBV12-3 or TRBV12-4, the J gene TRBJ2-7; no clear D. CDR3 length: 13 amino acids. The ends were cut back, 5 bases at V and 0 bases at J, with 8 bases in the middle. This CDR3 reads CASSAGSSYEQYF. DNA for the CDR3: TGTGCCAGCAGTGCCGGGTCCTCCTACGAGCAGTACTTC.

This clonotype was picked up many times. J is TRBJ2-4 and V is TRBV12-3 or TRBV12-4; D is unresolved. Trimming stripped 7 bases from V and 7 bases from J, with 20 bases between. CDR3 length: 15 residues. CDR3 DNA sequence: TGTGCCAGCAACGGGCCCGGGCATGCAAATAACATTCAGTACTTC. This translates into CASNGPGHANNIQYF.

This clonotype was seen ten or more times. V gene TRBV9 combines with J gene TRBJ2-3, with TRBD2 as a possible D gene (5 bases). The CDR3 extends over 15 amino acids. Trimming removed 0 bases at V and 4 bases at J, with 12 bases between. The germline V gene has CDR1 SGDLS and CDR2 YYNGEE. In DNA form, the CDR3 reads TGTGCCAGCAGCGTAGGAAATGAGGGAGCAGATACGCAGTATTTT. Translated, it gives CASSVGNEGADTQYF.

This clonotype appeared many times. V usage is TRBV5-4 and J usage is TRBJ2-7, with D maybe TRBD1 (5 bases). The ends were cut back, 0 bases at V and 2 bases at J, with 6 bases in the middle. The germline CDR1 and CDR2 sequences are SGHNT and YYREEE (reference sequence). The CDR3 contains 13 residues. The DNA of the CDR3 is TGTGCCAGCAGCTTGGACAGGACCTACGAGCAGTACTTC. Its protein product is CASSLDRTYEQYF.

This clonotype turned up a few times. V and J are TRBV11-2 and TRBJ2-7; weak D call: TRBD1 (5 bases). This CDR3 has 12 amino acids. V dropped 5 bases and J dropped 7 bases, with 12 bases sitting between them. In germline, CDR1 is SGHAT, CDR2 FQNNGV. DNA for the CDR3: TGTGCCAGCAGCCAACAGGACACAGAGCAGTACTTC. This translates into CASSQQDTEQYF.

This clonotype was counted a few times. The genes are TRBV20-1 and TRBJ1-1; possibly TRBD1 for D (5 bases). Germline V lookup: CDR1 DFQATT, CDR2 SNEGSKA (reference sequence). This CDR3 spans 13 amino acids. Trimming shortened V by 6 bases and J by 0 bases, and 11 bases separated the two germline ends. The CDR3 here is CSARQFMNTEAFF. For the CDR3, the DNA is TGCAGTGCCCGACAGTTCATGAACACTGAAGCTTTCTTT.

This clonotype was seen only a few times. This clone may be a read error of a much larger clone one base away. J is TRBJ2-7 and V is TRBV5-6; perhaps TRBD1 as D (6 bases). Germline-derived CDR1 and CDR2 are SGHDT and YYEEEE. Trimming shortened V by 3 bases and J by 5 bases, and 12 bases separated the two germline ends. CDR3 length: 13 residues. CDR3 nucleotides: TGTGCCAGCAGCTCCACAGGGTCCCACGAGCAGTACTTC. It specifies CASSSTGSHEQYF.

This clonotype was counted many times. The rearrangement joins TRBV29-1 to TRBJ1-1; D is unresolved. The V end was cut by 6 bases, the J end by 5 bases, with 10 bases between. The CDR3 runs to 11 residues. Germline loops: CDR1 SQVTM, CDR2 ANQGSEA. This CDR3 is CSVLGKTEAFF. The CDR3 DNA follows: TGCAGCGTATTGGGGAAAACTGAAGCTTTCTTT.